The rows below give T cell receptor beta chains drawn from one sample of a study. TCRdb reprocessed the 5' RACE reads via MiXCR and lists one record per CDR3 protein. The data hold over 50,000 distinct CDR3 sequences, with about 25% observed a single time. Sequenced material: tumor-infiltrating naive CD4+ T cells sorted from the breast tumor. The receptors shown here come from a female donor with breast cancer. Both conserved end residues are part of each CDR3. Fields, in order: D gene, V gene, J gene, clone size, CDR3 DNA, CDR3 protein. The D gene is left open where the match is weak. Expanded clones get a size class; other rows say once, few or many, or leave the size out.

.,TRBV29-1,TRBJ2-7,many,TGCAGCGTTGTCCTTACACGGGGAAGTTCCTACGAGCAGTACTTC,CSVVLTRGSSYEQYF
.,TRBV9,TRBJ2-1,few,TGTGCCAGCAGCGTACTAGCAACCACTGGGAATGAGCAGTTCTTC,CASSVLATTGNEQFF
TRBD1,TRBV18,TRBJ1-6,few,TGTGCCAGCTCACCGACAGGGAAAGGAGGAGGGTCACCCCTCCACTTT,CASSPTGKGGGSPLHF
.,TRBV20-1,TRBJ2-7,.,TGCAGTGCTAGGATCTCAGGGGCTTCCGAGCAGTACTTC,CSARISGASEQYF
.,TRBV27,TRBJ2-3,.,TGTGCCAGCAGTTTAGGGGGAGATACGCAGTATTTT,CASSLGGDTQYF
.,TRBV5-6,TRBJ2-5,.,TGTGCCAGCAGCTCGTCGAGGTTGACCCAAGAGACCCAGTACTTC,CASSSSRLTQETQYF
.,TRBV6-6,TRBJ1-2,many,TGTGCCAGCAGTTACACAGGGAGGGATGGCTACACCTTC,CASSYTGRDGYTF
.,TRBV5-1,TRBJ1-2,.,TGCGCCTGCAGCGTGGACGGATCATATGGCTACACCTTC,CACSVDGSYGYTF
TRBD2,TRBV3-1,TRBJ2-2,.,TGTGCCAGCAGCCAGGCGGGAGGCGCCGGGGAGCTGTTTTTT,CASSQAGGAGELFF
TRBD2,TRBV20-1,TRBJ2-1,few,TGCAGTGCTAATACTCCGAGGGGGTCGTCTAGCGGGAGTTTCGACAATGAGCAGTTCTTC,CSANTPRGSSSGSFDNEQFF
.,TRBV7-6,TRBJ1-5,few,TGTGCCAGCAGCAAGGGGGGGCCCCCTCAGCCCCAGCATTTT,CASSKGGPPQPQHF
.,TRBV6-1,TRBJ1-5,few,TGTGCCAGCAGTAGGTATAGCAATCAGCCCCAGCATTTT,CASSRYSNQPQHF
.,TRBV20-1,TRBJ1-2,.,TGCAGTGCTAGAGATCTTGGGACAAGGCCCTTTGGCTACACCTTC,CSARDLGTRPFGYTF
.,TRBV24-1,TRBJ1-1,few,TGTGCCACCATCGGGAGTTTAACCCCCCTGAATGACACTGAAGCTTTCTTT,CATIGSLTPLNDTEAFF
.,TRBV24-1,TRBJ2-7,few,TGTGCCACCAGTGATTACGGCTACGAGCAGTACTTC,CATSDYGYEQYF
TRBD1,TRBV7-9,TRBJ2-3,many,TGTGCCAGCACACAGGGGTTTACTAGAGATACGCAGTATTTT,CASTQGFTRDTQYF
.,TRBV6-2/TRBV6-3,TRBJ1-2,.,TGTGCCGGAAGGGACTCTGTAGGTTATGGCTACACCTTC,CAGRDSVGYGYTF
TRBD2,TRBV20-1,TRBJ2-5,.,TGCAGTGCTAGAAACTTAGCGGGAGAAGAGACCCAGTACTTC,CSARNLAGEETQYF
.,TRBV7-8,TRBJ2-1,few,TGTGCCAGCAGCTTAGTGACCATACAATACAATGAGCAGTTCTTC,CASSLVTIQYNEQFF
.,TRBV7-8,TRBJ2-2,.,TGTGCCAGCACCTATGCCGGGGAGCTGTTTTTT,CASTYAGELFF
TRBD1,TRBV20-1,TRBJ1-3,few,TGCAGTGCTAGCCGGACAGGTGGAAACACCATATATTTT,CSASRTGGNTIYF
.,TRBV5-1,TRBJ2-3,.,TGCGCCAGCAGCCCCGGGACTTACACAGATACGCAGTATTTT,CASSPGTYTDTQYF
TRBD1,TRBV7-3,TRBJ2-2,many,TGTGCCAGCAGCTTAGAGGGACAGGTGGCACCCGGGGAGCTGTTTTTT,CASSLEGQVAPGELFF
.,TRBV6-2/TRBV6-3,TRBJ1-2,.,TGTGCCAGCAGTTACGGACGGATAAGCTATGGCTACACCTTC,CASSYGRISYGYTF
TRBD1,TRBV4-1,TRBJ1-5,many,TGCGCCAGCAGCCAAGACCAGGGGGCAGGTCAGCCCCAGCATTTT,CASSQDQGAGQPQHF
.,TRBV12-3/TRBV12-4,TRBJ1-2,few,TGTGCCAGCAGGTCGACGGAGAAAATACGATTCTATGGCTACACCTTC,CASRSTEKIRFYGYTF
.,TRBV7-9,TRBJ2-7,few,TGTGCCAGCAGCTTTCAGCGGGACACTATATACGAGCAGTACTTC,CASSFQRDTIYEQYF
.,TRBV29-1,TRBJ1-1,few,TGCAGCGTTGAAGGACCTGAAGCTTTCTTT,CSVEGPEAFF
.,TRBV20-1,TRBJ2-3,.,TGCAGTGCCGCCCCCGGGGGTAACACAGATACGCAGTATTTT,CSAAPGGNTDTQYF
TRBD1,TRBV20-1,TRBJ2-7,many,TGCAGTGTGTCTGGGACAGGGTACGAGCAGTACTTC,CSVSGTGYEQYF
.,TRBV6-6,TRBJ2-2,many,TGTGCCAGCCGCAATATGAACACCGGGGAGCTGTTTTTT,CASRNMNTGELFF
.,TRBV5-1,TRBJ1-2,.,TGCGCCAGCAGCGATGGGGACGGATCCTATGGCTACACCTTC,CASSDGDGSYGYTF
.,TRBV28,TRBJ2-7,few,TGTGCCAGCAGAAGCGGAACCCCCTACGAGCAGTACTTC,CASRSGTPYEQYF
TRBD1,TRBV6-1,TRBJ2-7,many,TGTGCCAGCAGCGGGACAGGGTGGGGCGAGCAGTACTTC,CASSGTGWGEQYF
TRBD1,TRBV7-2,TRBJ1-2,.,TGTGCCAGCAGCCCCGGGACAGCCTATGGCAACACCTTC,CASSPGTAYGNTF
TRBD1,TRBV7-2,TRBJ2-2,.,TGTGCCAGCAGCCCTAACAGGGGCGCGAACACCGGGGAGCTGTTTTTT,CASSPNRGANTGELFF
.,TRBV3-1,TRBJ2-1,few,TGTGCCAGCAGCCAAGGTAGAGTGGCGCAGTTCTTC,CASSQGRVAQFF
.,TRBV5-6,TRBJ2-7,.,TGTGCCAGCAGCCGCGACTGGGACCACGAGCAGTACTTC,CASSRDWDHEQYF
.,TRBV7-9,TRBJ1-4,large,TGTGCCAGCACAGCATCAACTAATGAAAAACTGTTTTTT,CASTASTNEKLFF
.,TRBV20-1,TRBJ1-5,few,TGCAGTGCACAGACGGGTAGCAATCAGCCCCAGCATTTT,CSAQTGSNQPQHF
.,TRBV7-2,TRBJ1-4,.,TGTGCCAGCGGCCCAGGTCACGGGAATGAAAAACTGTTTTTT,CASGPGHGNEKLFF
.,TRBV18,TRBJ1-5,few,TGTGCCAGCTCACCACGTGTCACCACTGGGGCAAATCAGCCCCAGCATTTT,CASSPRVTTGANQPQHF
.,TRBV5-1,TRBJ1-2,many,TGCGCCAGCAGCTTGGACGGGGGGAAGGGCTACACCTTC,CASSLDGGKGYTF